These 24 T cell receptor beta chains were sequenced from one sample in a study of T cell repertoires in cytomegalovirus infection. TCRdb re-called the reads through MiXCR, storing one row per CDR3 protein. The sample lists over 450,000 distinct CDR3 sequences, around 11% occurring once. Material for sequencing was PBMCs. These receptors were collected from a human donor in good health (CMV status not recorded). Some clones in this sample may be carry-over from other donors' samples.

This chain joins TRBV2 and TRBJ2-7; D call uncertain. Trimming took off 6 bases at V and 4 bases at J, with 7 bases between the two ends. This CDR3 is 11 amino acids long. From germline, CDR1 is SNHLY and CDR2 FYNNEI. The chain's CDR3 is CASSVAYEQYF. The CDR3 region has the DNA TGTGCCAGCAGCGTCGCATACGAGCAGTACTTC. Filled out from reference TRBV2 and TRBJ2-7, the complete variable domain reads EPEVTQTPSHQVTQMGQEVILRCVPISNHLYFYWYRQILGQKVEFLVSFYNNEISEKSEIFDDQFSVERPDGSNFTLKIRSTKLEDSAMYFCASSVAYEQYFGPGTRLTVT.

This clonotype appeared a few times. V is TRBV3-1 and J is TRBJ1-6; tentative D call: TRBD1 (6 bases). The CDR3 is 15 amino acids. Germline values: CDR1 LGHDT, CDR2 YNNKEL (reference sequence). Trimming cost V 1 base and J 11 bases, with 15 bases left between them. The CDR3 DNA reads as TGTGCCAGCAGCCAAGGGTTACAGGGAAGAACACCCCTCCACTTT. As protein: CASSQGLQGRTPLHF.

This clonotype was observed at least ten times. V gene TRBV28 combines with J gene TRBJ2-1; 9 bases line up with TRBD2. Germline CDR1 is MDHEN and CDR2 is SYDVKM. V trimming: 2 bases; J trimming: 8 bases; junction bases outside the gene matches: 25. The CDR3 is made up of 21 amino acids. The CDR3, as DNA: TGTGCCAGCAGTTTAAGGAACCTCTCGCGGGAGGGCCTGCTCTCTTACGATGAGCAGTTCTTC. This sequence encodes CASSLRNLSREGLLSYDEQFF.

This clonotype was counted many times. J is TRBJ1-3 and V is TRBV30; D perhaps matches TRBD1 (6 bases). CDR3 length: 15 amino acids. Germline-derived CDR1 and CDR2 are GTSNPN and SVGIG (reference sequence). Between the trimmed V and J ends, which lost 2 bases and 0 bases, there was a span of 11 bases. The CDR3 protein is CAWSPDSPSGNTIYF. The CDR3 bases are TGTGCCTGGAGTCCGGACAGTCCCTCTGGAAACACCATATATTTT.

This clonotype appeared many times. The J gene is TRBJ2-4, the V gene TRBV7-3; a possible D gene is TRBD2 (5 bases). CDR3 length equals 19 residues. V gave up 2 bases and J gave up 0 bases, with 20 bases separating them. Germline CDR1 SGHTA, CDR2 FQGTGA. The CDR3 nucleotides are TGTGCCAGCAGCTTAGAGGGTCTGGGCGGCCAGAGAGCCAAAAACATTCAGTACTTC. It codes for CASSLEGLGGQRAKNIQYF.

This clonotype has a count of ten or more. The chain couples TRBV7-8 to TRBJ2-1; TRBD2 matches 13 bases. Germline loops: CDR1 SGHVS, CDR2 FQNEAQ. The CDR3 consists of 15 residues. With V trimmed by 7 bases and J by 9 bases, 9 bases remained unmatched. CDR3 loop: CASNSHGTSGVEQFF. In DNA, the CDR3 is TGTGCCAGCAACTCCCACGGGACTAGCGGGGTTGAGCAGTTCTTC.

This chain connects TRBV29-1 to TRBJ2-1, with TRBD1 matching 10 bases. Per germline, CDR1 SQVTM and CDR2 ANQGSEA. V was pared by 6 bases and J by 9 bases, with 17 bases of the junction left unmatched. The CDR3 is 16 amino acids. CDR3: CSVGQGPRVTAGEQFF. The CDR3 bases are TGCAGCGTGGGACAGGGGCCCCGAGTCACCGCCGGTGAGCAGTTCTTC.

In its sample, this clonotype was seen many times. This chain links TRBV20-1 with TRBJ2-3, with D perhaps TRBD2 (6 bases). Trimming cost V 2 bases and J 6 bases, with 21 bases left between them. Per the germline V gene, CDR1 is DFQATT and CDR2 is SNEGSKA (reference sequence). The CDR3 runs to 16 residues. CDR3 coding DNA: TGCAGTGCTAGAACTGCGGGACGGGCCGGCGGGGATACGCAGTATTTT. It translates to CSARTAGRAGGDTQYF.

This clonotype was counted at least ten times. The chain combines TRBV10-3 with TRBJ1-2; the D gene is possibly TRBD1 (5 bases). V lost 0 bases and J lost 4, with 12 bases in between. CDR3 length equals 15 residues. Germline loops: CDR1 ENHRY, CDR2 SYGVKD. This chain's CDR3 is CAISESMEGIYGYTF. CDR3 DNA: TGTGCCATCAGTGAGTCGATGGAGGGGATCTATGGCTACACCTTC.

This clonotype has at least ten counts. The V gene is TRBV7-2, the J gene TRBJ2-5; TRBD2 agrees at 9 bases. Germline V gene lookup returns CDR1 SGHTA and CDR2 FQGNSA. Trimming at V came to 5 bases and at J to 1 base, leaving 20 bases not matched to a gene. The CDR3 sequence is 20 residues long. The CDR3 DNA follows: TGTGCCAGCAGCAACCAGAGGAGAGGGGGACTAGCTAACCTCCAAGAGACCCAGTACTTC. Amino acid sequence: CASSNQRRGGLANLQETQYF.

V and J are TRBV7-8 and TRBJ2-7; 8 bases match TRBD1. The CDR3 runs 14 residues. J gave up 3 bases and V 5 bases, and 6 bases lay outside the gene matches. The germline gives CDR1 SGHVS, CDR2 FQNEAQ. CDR3 nucleotides: TGTGCCAGCAGCCTACAGGGGGATAGCTACGAGCAGTACTTC. Translated, it gives CASSLQGDSYEQYF.

At least ten counts were recorded for this clonotype. The gene calls are TRBV10-3 and TRBJ1-1; TRBD1 agrees at 7 bases. CDR1 and CDR2 from the germline V gene are ENHRY and SYGVKD. The V and J ends lost 3 bases and 7 bases, in that order; junction bases with no gene match: 2. CDR3 length equals 12 residues. The CDR3 sequence is CAISEQGNEAFF. CDR3 bases: TGTGCCATCAGTGAACAGGGGAATGAAGCTTTCTTT.

This clonotype showed up many times. The chain uses TRBV4-1 and TRBJ2-1, with a possible D match to TRBD1 (5 bases). Trimming removed 1 base at V and 6 bases at J, with 16 bases between. Germline V gives CDR1 MGHRA, CDR2 YSYEKL. This CDR3 region has 16 residues. The CDR3: CASSQGSRQGSNEQFF. The CDR3 coding sequence is TGCGCCAGCAGCCAAGGGTCCAGGCAGGGAAGCAATGAGCAGTTCTTC.

This clonotype was recorded many times. The rearrangement joins TRBV5-4 to TRBJ1-1, with D unresolved. CDR1 and CDR2 from the germline V gene are SGHNT and YYREEE (reference sequence). The length of the CDR3 is 12 residues. V gave up 3 bases and J gave up 7 bases, with 10 bases separating them. In DNA form, the CDR3 reads TGTGCCAGCAGCTCATTTGACGGTGAAGCTTTCTTT. Its protein is CASSSFDGEAFF.

The chain employs TRBV6-1 and TRBJ2-3; a weak D match, TRBD1 (6 bases). In germline, CDR1 is MNHNS, CDR2 SASEGT. Between the trimmed V and J ends, which lost 6 bases and 4 bases, there was a span of 20 bases. The CDR3 totals 16 residues. CDR3 amino acids: CASSAGRGTPADTQYF. CDR3 coding DNA: TGTGCCAGCAGCGCCGGTAGGGGGACCCCAGCAGATACGCAGTATTTT.

This clonotype was seen only once. J is TRBJ1-1 and V is TRBV6-6, with D uncertain. The CDR3 has 12 residues. V was shortened by 11 bases and J by 0 bases, with 10 bases between the two germline ends. Germline-derived CDR1 and CDR2 are MNHNY and SVGAGI (reference sequence). The CDR3 here is CAGKGLNTEAFF. The CDR3 DNA reads as TGTGCCGGAAAGGGTTTGAACACTGAAGCTTTCTTT.

The chain links TRBV2 to TRBJ1-1; D is perhaps TRBD1 (5 bases). Deletions cut 8 bases from V and 8 bases from J, with 24 bases between. Germline lookup yields CDR1 SNHLY and CDR2 FYNNEI. This CDR3 is 15 amino acids long. Written as DNA, the CDR3 is TGTGCCAGCGAGAGGGACCAAAGGCTCGGGGGGGAAGCTTTCTTT. The encoded protein is CASERDQRLGGEAFF.

This clonotype was counted at least ten times. The DNA for the CDR3 is TGTGCCAGCCCGAGACCTTATGGCTACACCTTC. Amino acid sequence: CASPRPYGYTF. The J gene is TRBJ1-2, the V gene TRBV27, with D unclear. The V and J ends lost 8 bases and 5 bases respectively, with 9 bases between them. The CDR3 has 11 amino acids. Germline V gene data show CDR1 as MNHEY and CDR2 as SMNVEV (reference sequence).

In this sample, this clonotype turned up many times. V and J are TRBV10-3 and TRBJ1-2; D not resolved. CDR1 and CDR2 (germline): ENHRY, SYGVKD. Trimming took 4 bases from V and 4 from J, leaving 7 bases between them. This CDR3 region has 12 residues. CDR3 loop: CAISVTFYGYTF. The CDR3 nucleotides read TGTGCCATCAGTGTGACTTTCTATGGCTACACCTTC.

In this sample, this clonotype turned up many times. V and J are TRBV6-2 or TRBV6-3 and TRBJ1-5; D is unresolved. Germline V gene lookup returns CDR1 MNHEY and CDR2 SVGEGT. The V end lost 1 base, the J end lost 4 bases, and 11 bases lay between the germline ends. CDR3 length equals 15 residues. The CDR3 here is CASSYLTARNQPQHF. As DNA, the CDR3 is TGTGCCAGCAGTTACTTAACAGCCAGAAATCAGCCCCAGCATTTT.

Ten or more counts support this clonotype. The DNA of the CDR3 is TGTGCCAGCAGTCTAGGGAACTATGGCTACACCTTC. This codes for CASSLGNYGYTF. This chain uses TRBV12-3 or TRBV12-4 with TRBJ1-2; D gene uncertain. Trimming shortened V by 5 bases and J by 2 bases, and 6 bases separated the two germline ends. The CDR3 sequence is 12 residues long.

This clonotype was counted at least ten times. This chain uses TRBV7-2 with TRBJ1-1; D uncertain. The CDR3 contains 15 residues. The ends were cut back, 3 bases at V and 5 bases at J, with 16 bases in the middle. The V gene's germline CDR1 is SGHTA and CDR2 FQGNSA. CDR3 nucleotides: TGTGCCAGCAGCTTCCCCGAGCGGGGAAAGACTGAAGCTTTCTTT. Translated, it gives CASSFPERGKTEAFF.

The chain employs TRBV28 and TRBJ1-2; D gene unclear. Germline lookup yields CDR1 MDHEN and CDR2 SYDVKM. Deletions cut 7 bases from V and 5 bases from J, with 14 bases between. The length of the CDR3 is 13 residues. The CDR3 here is CASIRTVGYGYTF. The CDR3 DNA reads TGTGCCAGCATACGGACTGTGGGGTATGGCTACACCTTC.

This clonotype was recorded at least ten times. The rearrangement joins TRBV5-1 to TRBJ2-7; D tentatively reads TRBD1 or TRBD2 (5 bases each). Germline CDR1 is SGHRS and CDR2 is YFSETQ. Trimming pared 4 bases from V and 2 bases from J, leaving 10 bases between. The CDR3 runs 13 residues. In nucleotides, the CDR3 is TGCGCCAGCAGCCGGGACCAGACCTACGAGCAGTACTTC. It codes for CASSRDQTYEQYF.